Below, 23 T cell receptor beta chains from the same sample are listed, as sequenced in a study of regulatory dendritic cells for organ transplantation. Measured with immunoSEQ multiplex PCR; TCRdb has only the in-frame clones, and not every one. The sample has 20,000 to 25,000 clones; 80% to 90% are singletons. Sorted T cells were CFSE-labeled and cultured approximately five days with allogeneic regulatory or mature dendritic cells at 1:10. What these receptors recognize is not known. Sequenced: naive CD4+ T cells from blood cultured with regulatory dendritic cells. Subset denoted: CD45RA+ naive T cells. The receptors come from a human donor in good health.

CDR3 residues: CASRQSRNTGELFF. The CDR3 coding sequence is TGTGCCAGCAGACAATCCAGAAACACCGGGGAGCTGTTTTTT. The chain has TRBV7-9 and TRBJ2-2; no definite D call. CDR1 is SEHNR, CDR2 FQNEAQ, per germline (reference sequence). The ends were cut back, 6 bases at V and 2 bases at J, with 10 bases in the middle. The CDR3 runs 14 residues.

The rearrangement uses TRBV11-2 and TRBJ2-4; 8 bases match TRBD1. The CDR3 is 16 residues long. V shed 5 bases, J shed 0 bases, and the junction held 6 bases outside the gene matches. The germline V gene encodes CDR1 SGHAT and CDR2 FQNNGV. The DNA for the CDR3 is TGTGCCAGCAGCATAACAGGGGGGAAAGCCAAAAACATTCAGTACTTC. Protein product: CASSITGGKAKNIQYF.

The chain joins TRBV9 to TRBJ2-2; perhaps TRBD2 as D (5 bases). The V gene lost 4 bases and the J gene lost 2 bases, with 12 bases spanning the gap. CDR1 and CDR2 from the germline V gene are SGDLS and YYNGEE. This CDR3 spans 15 amino acids. CDR3 sequence reads: CASSPREFNTGELFF. CDR3 sequence (DNA): TGTGCCAGCAGCCCTAGGGAGTTTAACACCGGGGAGCTGTTTTTT.

The rearrangement links TRBV14 to TRBJ2-1, with D uncertain. V was cut by 6 bases and J by 0 bases, with 12 bases left in between. This CDR3 comprises 15 residues. Per germline, CDR1 SGHDN and CDR2 FVKESK. The CDR3: CASSNKGLSYNEQFF. The DNA of the CDR3 is TGTGCCAGCAGTAACAAAGGTCTCTCCTACAATGAGCAGTTCTTC.

CDR3 protein: CASSVRTSGSYEQYF. CDR3 DNA: TGTGCCAGTAGTGTTCGGACTAGTGGGTCCTACGAGCAGTACTTC. The chain joins TRBV19 to TRBJ2-7; 7 bases line up with TRBD2. Germline V lookup: CDR1 LNHDA, CDR2 SQIVND (reference sequence). This CDR3 comprises 15 residues. J was trimmed by 1 base and V by 5 bases; bases with no gene match: 8. The full variable domain, with the rest looked up from reference TRBV19 and TRBJ2-7, is DGGITQSPKYLFRKEGQNVTLSCEQNLNHDAMYWYRQDPGQGLRLIYYSQIVNDFQKGDIAEGYSVSREKKESFPLTVTSAQKNPTAFYLCASSVRTSGSYEQYFGPGTRLTVT.

This sequence joins TRBV5-8 and TRBJ2-3, with D tentatively TRBD1 (6 bases). Germline V gene data show CDR1 as SGHTS and CDR2 as YDEGEE. The CDR3 extends over 17 amino acids. V gave up 1 base and J gave up 2 bases, with 17 bases separating them. In DNA, the CDR3 is TGTGCCAGCAGCTTGTATGGCGGACAGAGCCTCACAGATACGCAGTATTTT. Amino acid sequence: CASSLYGGQSLTDTQYF.

The gene calls are TRBV5-4 and TRBJ2-7; weak D call: TRBD1 (6 bases). The CDR3 covers 13 residues. Germline loops: CDR1 SGHNT, CDR2 YYREEE (reference sequence). Trimming took off 7 bases at V and 4 bases at J, with 15 bases between the two ends. In nucleotides, the CDR3 is TGTGCCAGCGGACGGGACAACCTTTACGAGCAGTACTTC. Its protein product is CASGRDNLYEQYF. Based on the CDR3 plus reference TRBV5-4 and TRBJ2-7, the full variable domain is ETGVTQSPTHLIKTRGQQVTLRCSSQSGHNTVSWYQQALGQGPQFIFQYYREEENGRGNFPPRFSGLQFPNYSSELNVNALELDDSALYLCASGRDNLYEQYFGPGTRLTVT.

This chain connects TRBV5-1 to TRBJ2-2, with 8 bases identical to TRBD2. Unmatched junction bases numbered 12, after V lost 0 bases and J lost 5 bases. From germline, CDR1 is SGHRS and CDR2 YFSETQ. The CDR3 has 18 residues. The CDR3 DNA reads TGCGCCAGCAGCTTGGTTGCGGGACCCCGCGGGGGGACCGGGGAGCTGTTTTTT. Translated, it gives CASSLVAGPRGGTGELFF.

The chain employs TRBV5-1 and TRBJ2-1, with 10 nucleotides matching TRBD1. V dropped 0 bases and J dropped 7; count of bases not matched to a gene: 4. CDR3 length: 15 residues. Germline CDR1 reads SGHRS; CDR2 reads YFSETQ. The CDR3 is CASSLGQGARNEQFF. The CDR3 coding sequence is TGCGCCAGCAGCTTGGGACAGGGGGCGCGAAATGAGCAGTTCTTC.

This chain links TRBV27 with TRBJ1-1; TRBD1 matches at 8 bases. With 5 bases clipped from V and 4 bases from J, the junction kept 6 bases outside the gene matches. From germline, CDR1 is MNHEY and CDR2 SMNVEV (reference sequence). The CDR3 has 14 residues. The CDR3 nucleotides read TGTGCCAGCAGTCAGGACAGGGTAAGCACTGAAGCTTTCTTT. Translating gives CASSQDRVSTEAFF.

V usage is TRBV6-5 and J usage is TRBJ1-1, with D hard to call. Between the trimmed V and J ends, which lost 6 bases and 4 bases, there was a span of 12 bases. The CDR3 sequence is 13 residues long. The germline V gene encodes CDR1 MNHEY and CDR2 SVGAGI. CDR3 sequence: CASSRTVITEAFF. CDR3 in DNA: TGTGCCAGCAGCCGGACGGTTATCACTGAAGCTTTCTTT.

A single count supports this clone. V usage is TRBV18 and J usage is TRBJ1-1; 12 nucleotides agree with TRBD1. This CDR3 region has 15 residues. J was trimmed by 6 bases and V by 3 bases; bases with no gene match: 5. Germline CDR1 and CDR2: KGHSH and LQKENI. The CDR3 loop reads CASSPGTGGASEAFF. CDR3 nucleotides: TGTGCCAGCTCACCCGGGACAGGGGGCGCGTCTGAAGCTTTCTTT.

The chain carries TRBV27 and TRBJ2-7; 7 bases are shared with TRBD2. V lost 5 bases and J lost 3; bases outside the gene matches: 4. The length of the CDR3 is 13 residues. Germline V gene lookup returns CDR1 MNHEY and CDR2 SMNVEV (reference sequence). The CDR3 spells CASSSGASYEQYF. DNA of the CDR3: TGTGCCAGCAGTAGCGGGGCGAGCTACGAGCAGTACTTC.

This sequence joins TRBV9 and TRBJ1-3, with D perhaps TRBD1 (5 bases). V gave up 3 bases and J gave up 0 bases, with 7 bases separating them. CDR3 length: 14 residues. Germline V gives CDR1 SGDLS, CDR2 YYNGEE. CDR3 loop: CASSGGFSGNTIYF. DNA of the CDR3: TGTGCCAGCAGCGGGGGGTTCTCTGGAAACACCATATATTTT.

V gene TRBV7-6 combines with J gene TRBJ2-5; D ambiguous. The better agreement between TRBJ2-7 and the DNA end casts doubt on the J call. Germline V gene sequence: CDR1 SGHVS, CDR2 FNYEAQ. The CDR3 length is 17 residues. CDR3 residues: CASSLADLSARAYEQYF. DNA of the CDR3: TGTGCCAGCAGCTTAGCGGACCTCTCCGCCCGTGCCTACGAGCAGTACTTC.

This clone has more than one count but fewer than ten. The chain employs TRBV7-9 and TRBJ1-1, with 9 bases aligning to TRBD1. The CDR3 runs 15 residues. Trimming at V came to 2 bases and at J to 1 base, leaving 2 bases not matched to a gene. CDR1 is SEHNR and CDR2 is FQNEAQ in the germline V gene (reference sequence). The CDR3 bases are TGTGCCAGCAGCTTAACAGGGGGCCGGAACACTGAAGCTTTCTTT. This translates into CASSLTGGRNTEAFF.

This clone was seen a handful of times. The rearrangement joins TRBV20-1 to TRBJ1-1, with D possibly matching TRBD1 (5 bases). Germline assignment: CDR1 DFQATT and CDR2 SNEGSKA (reference sequence). The CDR3 length is 11 residues. The V gene lost 5 bases and the J gene lost 4 bases, with 8 bases spanning the gap. CDR3 sequence reads: CSARGGTEAFF. DNA for the CDR3: TGCAGTGCTCGGGGGGGCACTGAAGCTTTCTTT.

The rearrangement links TRBV5-4 to TRBJ1-5; D gene uncertain. Germline CDR1 reads SGHNT; CDR2 reads YYREEE (reference sequence). The CDR3 is made up of 14 amino acids. The ends were cut back, 1 base at V and 5 bases at J, with 10 bases in the middle. Here the CDR3 DNA reads TGTGCCAGCAGCTTGTTCAACACTGATCAGCCCCAGCATTTT. It encodes CASSLFNTDQPQHF.

The V and J genes are TRBV9 and TRBJ2-3; the match to TRBD2 covers 9 bases. The germline CDR1 and CDR2 sequences are SGDLS and YYNGEE. V lost 4 bases, J lost 0 bases, and 12 bases stayed unmatched. There are 18 residues in the CDR3. The CDR3 coding sequence is TGTGCCAGCAGCATTGGACTAGCGAGCCTCCTTAGCACAGATACGCAGTATTTT. Protein sequence: CASSIGLASLLSTDTQYF. The full variable domain, completed using reference TRBV9 and TRBJ2-3, is DSGVTQTPKHLITATGQRVTLRCSPRSGDLSVYWYQQSLDQGLQFLIQYYNGEERAKGNILERFSAQQFPDLHSELNLSSLELGDSALYFCASSIGLASLLSTDTQYFGPGTRLTVL.

This clone has just one count. This chain uses TRBV15 with TRBJ2-3; D tentatively fits TRBD1 or TRBD2 (5 bases each). Between the trimmed V and J ends, which lost 5 bases and 6 bases, there was a span of 18 bases. CDR3 length: 15 residues. Germline V gene data show CDR1 as LNHNV and CDR2 as YYDKDF (reference sequence). CDR3 coding DNA: TGTGCCACCAGCGTCCCAGGGACCACACCTGATACGCAGTATTTT. Protein product: CATSVPGTTPDTQYF. The full variable domain, completed using reference TRBV15 and TRBJ2-3, is DAMVIQNPRYQVTQFGKPVTLSCSQTLNHNVMYWYQQKSSQAPKLLFHYYDKDFNNEADTPDNFQSRRPNTSFCFLDIRSPGLGDTAMYLCATSVPGTTPDTQYFGPGTRLTVL.

V is TRBV7-3 and J is TRBJ2-3, with 7 positions matching TRBD2. The ends lost 5 bases at V and 2 bases at J; junction bases unmatched: 4. Germline V gives CDR1 SGHTA, CDR2 FQGTGA. The CDR3 consists of 14 residues. CDR3 in amino acids: CASSPGTTTDTQYF. In DNA, the CDR3 is TGTGCCAGCAGCCCAGGGACTACCACAGATACGCAGTATTTT.

V and J are TRBV19 and TRBJ2-7; 8 bases fit TRBD1. The CDR3 runs 14 residues. V lost 6 bases and J lost 2; bases outside the gene matches: 6. CDR1 is LNHDA, CDR2 SQIVND, per germline (reference sequence). The CDR3 nucleotides read TGTGCCAGTAGCGACAGGGGTCCCCCCTACGAGCAGTACTTC. It is translated as CASSDRGPPYEQYF.

V usage is TRBV30 and J usage is TRBJ1-2; D ambiguous. Germline CDR1 and CDR2: GTSNPN and SVGIG (reference sequence). The V end lost 7 bases, the J end lost 10 bases, and 22 bases lay between the germline ends. The CDR3 is made up of 13 amino acids. CDR3 residues: CAYQDGRHRIYTF. CDR3 coding DNA: TGTGCCTATCAGGACGGCAGACATAGGATCTACACCTTC. Together with reference TRBV30 and TRBJ1-2, the CDR3 gives the full variable domain: SQTIHQWPATLVQPVGSPLSLECTVEGTSNPNLYWYRQAAGRGLQLLFYSVGIGQISSEVPQNLSASRPQDRQFILSSKKLLLSDSGFYLCAYQDGRHRIYTFGSGTRLTVV.